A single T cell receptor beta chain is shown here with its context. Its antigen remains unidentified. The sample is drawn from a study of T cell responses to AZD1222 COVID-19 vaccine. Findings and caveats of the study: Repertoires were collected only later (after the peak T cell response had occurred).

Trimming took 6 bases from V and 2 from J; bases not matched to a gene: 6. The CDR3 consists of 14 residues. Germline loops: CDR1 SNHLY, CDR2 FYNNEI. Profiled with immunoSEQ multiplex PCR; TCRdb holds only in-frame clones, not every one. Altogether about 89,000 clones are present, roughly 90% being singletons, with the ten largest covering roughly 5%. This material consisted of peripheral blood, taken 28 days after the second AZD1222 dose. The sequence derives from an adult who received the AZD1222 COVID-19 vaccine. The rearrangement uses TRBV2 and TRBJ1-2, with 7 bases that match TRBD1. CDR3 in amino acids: CASSLGQQNYGYTF. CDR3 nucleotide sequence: TGTGCCAGCAGCCTGGGACAGCAAAACTATGGCTACACCTTC.